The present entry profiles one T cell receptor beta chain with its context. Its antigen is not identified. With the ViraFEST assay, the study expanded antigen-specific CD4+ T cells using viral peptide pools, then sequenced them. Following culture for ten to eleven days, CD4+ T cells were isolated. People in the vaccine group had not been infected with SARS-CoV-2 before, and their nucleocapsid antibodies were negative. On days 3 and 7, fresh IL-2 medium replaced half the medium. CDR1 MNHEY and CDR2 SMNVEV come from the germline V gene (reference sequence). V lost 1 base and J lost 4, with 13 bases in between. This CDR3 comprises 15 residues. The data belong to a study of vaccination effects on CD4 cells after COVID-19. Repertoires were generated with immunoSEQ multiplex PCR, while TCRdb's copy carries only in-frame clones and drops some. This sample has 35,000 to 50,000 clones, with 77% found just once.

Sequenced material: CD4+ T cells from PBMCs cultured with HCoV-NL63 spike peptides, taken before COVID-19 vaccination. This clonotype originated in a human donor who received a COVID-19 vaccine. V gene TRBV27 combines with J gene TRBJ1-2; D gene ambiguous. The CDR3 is CASSLFSRGGYGYTF. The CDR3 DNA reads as TGTGCCAGCAGTTTATTTTCCCGGGGTGGCTATGGCTACACCTTC.